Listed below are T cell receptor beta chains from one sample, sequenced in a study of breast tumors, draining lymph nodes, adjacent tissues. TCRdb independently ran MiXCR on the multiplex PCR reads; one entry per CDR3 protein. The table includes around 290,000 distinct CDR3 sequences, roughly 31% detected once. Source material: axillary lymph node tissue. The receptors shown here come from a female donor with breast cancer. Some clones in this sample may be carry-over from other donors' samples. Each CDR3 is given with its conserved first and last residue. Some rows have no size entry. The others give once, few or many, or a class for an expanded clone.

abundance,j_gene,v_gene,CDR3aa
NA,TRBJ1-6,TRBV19,CASSEGQTNSPLHF
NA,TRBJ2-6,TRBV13,CASGLGQAGANVLTF
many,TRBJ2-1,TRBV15,CATSRGLPNYNEQFF
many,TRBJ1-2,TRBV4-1,CASSQDPDYYGYTF
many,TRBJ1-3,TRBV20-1,CSARVSGNTIYF
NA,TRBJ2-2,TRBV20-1,CSARMQGAVATGELFF
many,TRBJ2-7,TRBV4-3,CASSQERRGFGGQYF
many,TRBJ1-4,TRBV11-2,CASSRGLPSEKLFF
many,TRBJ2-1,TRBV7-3,CASSLKGLAGGEQFF
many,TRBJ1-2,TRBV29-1,CSGVDMINGYTF
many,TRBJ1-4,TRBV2,CASSIGGTGEKLFF
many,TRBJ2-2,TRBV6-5,CASLSGSNTGELFF
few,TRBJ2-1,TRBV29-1,CAWNVPWASGRDEQFF
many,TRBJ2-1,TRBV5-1,CASWYSSASSYNEQFF
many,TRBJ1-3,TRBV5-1,CASSLAPAETRNTIYF
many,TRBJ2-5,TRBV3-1,CASSQAGSETQYF
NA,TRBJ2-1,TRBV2,CASNPYLAGGNNEQFF
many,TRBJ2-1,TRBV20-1,CSASQRGAGNGDEQFF
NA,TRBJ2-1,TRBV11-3,CASSLGPLRNEQFF
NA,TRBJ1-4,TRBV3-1,CASSQDSGINEKLFF
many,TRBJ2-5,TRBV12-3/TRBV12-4,CASSSSLQETQYF
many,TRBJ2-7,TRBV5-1,CASSLVFPEQYF
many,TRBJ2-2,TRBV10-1,CASSEGAGGELFF
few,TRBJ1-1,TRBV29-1,CIGGTGANTEAFF
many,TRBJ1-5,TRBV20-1,CSASPSTASNQPQHF
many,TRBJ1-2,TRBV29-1,CSALLRGMNGYTF
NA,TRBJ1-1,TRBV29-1,CSVDLSKNTEAFF
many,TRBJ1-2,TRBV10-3,CAISESASRNYGYTF
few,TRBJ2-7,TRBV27,CASSFQASMGEQYF
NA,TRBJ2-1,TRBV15,CATSRDRLAGVDGQFF
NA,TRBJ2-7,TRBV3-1,CASSHRKTRTRTYEQYF
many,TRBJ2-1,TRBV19,CASSRAGGNNEQFF
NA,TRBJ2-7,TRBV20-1,CSAKTGTGSHEQYF
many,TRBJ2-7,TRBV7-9,CASSSQGREQYF
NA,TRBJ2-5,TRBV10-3,CAIGREGRETQYF